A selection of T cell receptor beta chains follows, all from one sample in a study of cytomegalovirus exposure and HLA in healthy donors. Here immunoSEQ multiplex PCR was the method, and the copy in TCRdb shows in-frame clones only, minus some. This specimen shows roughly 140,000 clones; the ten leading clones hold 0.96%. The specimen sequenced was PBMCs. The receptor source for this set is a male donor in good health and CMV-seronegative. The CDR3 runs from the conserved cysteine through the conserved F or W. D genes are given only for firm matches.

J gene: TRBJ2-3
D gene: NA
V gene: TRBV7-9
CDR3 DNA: TGTGCCAGCAGCTTAGTGGGCAGGGGGACTAGCACAGATACGCAGTATTTT
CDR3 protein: CASSLVGRGTSTDTQYF

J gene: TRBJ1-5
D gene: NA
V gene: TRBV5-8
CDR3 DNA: TGTGCCAGCAGCCAGGGGTTACGGGGTAGCAATCAGCCCCAGCATTTT
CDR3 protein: CASSQGLRGSNQPQHF

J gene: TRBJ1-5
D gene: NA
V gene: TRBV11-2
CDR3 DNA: TGTGCCAGCAGCTTAGAAATAGGGGGTCAGCCCCAGCATTTT
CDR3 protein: CASSLEIGGQPQHF

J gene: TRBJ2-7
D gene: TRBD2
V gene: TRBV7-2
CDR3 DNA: TGTGCCAGCAGCTTATGGGGGGGGAAGAACTACGAGCAGTACTTC
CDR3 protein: CASSLWGGKNYEQYF

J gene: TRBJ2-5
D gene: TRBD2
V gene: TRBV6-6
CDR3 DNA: TGTGCCAGCAGGCACCAACTAGCGGGAGGCCAAGAGACCCAGTACTTC
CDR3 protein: CASRHQLAGGQETQYF

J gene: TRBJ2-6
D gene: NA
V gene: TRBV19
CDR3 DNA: TGTGCCAGTAACCGGGCCGGTGATTGGGGCAGCAACGTCCTGACTTTC
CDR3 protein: CASNRAGDWGSNVLTF

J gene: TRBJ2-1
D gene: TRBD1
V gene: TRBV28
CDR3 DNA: TGTGCCAGCAGTCAAGGGACAGGCCCGTACAATGAGCAGTTCTTC
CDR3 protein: CASSQGTGPYNEQFF

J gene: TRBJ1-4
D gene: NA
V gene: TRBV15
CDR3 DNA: TGTGCCACCAGCAGAGATCGCGCGAGGACAGAAAAACTGTTTTTT
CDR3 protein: CATSRDRARTEKLFF

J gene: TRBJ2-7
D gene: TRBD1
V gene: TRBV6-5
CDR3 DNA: TGTGCCAGCAGTTACGCCCCGGGACAGGGTGCCAACGAGCAGTACTTC
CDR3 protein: CASSYAPGQGANEQYF

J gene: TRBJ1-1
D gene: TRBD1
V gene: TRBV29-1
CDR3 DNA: TGCAGCGTGGGACAGGTCCTTGGGGACACTGAAGCTTTCTTT
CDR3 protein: CSVGQVLGDTEAFF

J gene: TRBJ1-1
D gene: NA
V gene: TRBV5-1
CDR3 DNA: TGCGCCAGCAGCTATGGGACTGGAACTGAAGCTTTCTTT
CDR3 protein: CASSYGTGTEAFF

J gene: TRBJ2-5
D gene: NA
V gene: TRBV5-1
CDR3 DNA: TGCGCCAGCAGCTCGGGAGCTGGGGAGACCCAGTACTTC
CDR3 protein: CASSSGAGETQYF

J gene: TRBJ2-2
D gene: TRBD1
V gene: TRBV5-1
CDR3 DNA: TGCGCCAGCAGCTCCAGGACAGGGGACACCGGGGAGCTGTTTTTT
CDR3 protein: CASSSRTGDTGELFF

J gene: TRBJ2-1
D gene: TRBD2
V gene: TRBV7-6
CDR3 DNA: TGTGCCAGCAGCTCTAGCGGGTACTCCTACAATGAGCAGTTCTTC
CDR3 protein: CASSSSGYSYNEQFF

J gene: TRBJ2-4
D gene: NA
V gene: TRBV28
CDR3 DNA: TGTGCCAGCACCCTGGGGCCGGTCGCAAACATTCAGTACTTC
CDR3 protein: CASTLGPVANIQYF

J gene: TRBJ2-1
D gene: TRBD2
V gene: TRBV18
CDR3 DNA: TGTGCCAGCTCACCCGTAGCGGGAGAGAACAATGAGCAGTTCTTC
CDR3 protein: CASSPVAGENNEQFF

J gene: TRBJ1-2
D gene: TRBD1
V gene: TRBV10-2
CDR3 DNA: TGCGCCAGCAGACGGGACAGAGATAACTATGGCTACACCTTC
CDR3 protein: CASRRDRDNYGYTF

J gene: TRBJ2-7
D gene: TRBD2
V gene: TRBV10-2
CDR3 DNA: TGCGCCAGCAGTGAGTCTAGCGGGGGAGCCTACGAGCAGTACTTC
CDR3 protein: CASSESSGGAYEQYF

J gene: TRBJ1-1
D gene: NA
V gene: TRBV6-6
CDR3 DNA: TGTGCCAGCAGTTACTCGATCGGGTTGGGCACTGAAGCTTTCTTT
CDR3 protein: CASSYSIGLGTEAFF

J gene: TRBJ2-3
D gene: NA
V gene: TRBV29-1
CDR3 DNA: TGCAGCGTTGACGAGGGCACAGATACGCAGTATTTT
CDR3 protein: CSVDEGTDTQYF

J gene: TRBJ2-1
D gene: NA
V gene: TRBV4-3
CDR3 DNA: TGCGCCAGCAGCCTCGGGTCATCCAGGGGCAATGAGCAGTTCTTC
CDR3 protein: CASSLGSSRGNEQFF

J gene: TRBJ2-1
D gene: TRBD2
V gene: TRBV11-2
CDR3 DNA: TGTGCCAGCAGCTTAAGTTTTAGGGTAGCGGGAGAAGGGCGTAATGAGCAGTTCTTC
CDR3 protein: CASSLSFRVAGEGRNEQFF

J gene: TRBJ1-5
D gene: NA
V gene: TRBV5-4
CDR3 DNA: TGTGCCAGCAGCTTGGGAGGGGGTGATCAGCCCCAGCATTTT
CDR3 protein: CASSLGGGDQPQHF

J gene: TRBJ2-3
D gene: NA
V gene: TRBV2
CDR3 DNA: TGTGCCAGCAGGTGGACACAAAGCACAGATACGCAGTATTTT
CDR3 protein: CASRWTQSTDTQYF

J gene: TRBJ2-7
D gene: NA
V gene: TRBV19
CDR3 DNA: TGTGCCAGTAGTTCAGGGGTGAGCTCCTACGAGCAGTACTTC
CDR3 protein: CASSSGVSSYEQYF

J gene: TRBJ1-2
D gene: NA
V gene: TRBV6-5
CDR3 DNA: TGTGCCAGCAGTTACGATCGGGACTCCGACTATGGCTACACCTTC
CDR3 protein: CASSYDRDSDYGYTF

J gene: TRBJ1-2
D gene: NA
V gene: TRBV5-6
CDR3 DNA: TGTGCCAGCAGCTTGACAGGGCGCTATGGCTACACCTTC
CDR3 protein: CASSLTGRYGYTF

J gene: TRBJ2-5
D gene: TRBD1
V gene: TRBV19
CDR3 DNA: TGTGCCAGTAAACTGACAGGGGGTAAATCTGGGGAGACCCAGTACTTC
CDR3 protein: CASKLTGGKSGETQYF

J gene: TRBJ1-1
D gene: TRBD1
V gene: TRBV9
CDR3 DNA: TGTGCCAGCAGCGTAACAGGGGGATACACTGAAGCTTTCTTT
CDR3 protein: CASSVTGGYTEAFF

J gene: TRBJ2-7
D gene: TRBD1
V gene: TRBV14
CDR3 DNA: TGTGCCAGCAGCCGGACAGGGGGCGTCGAGCAGTACTTC
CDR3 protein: CASSRTGGVEQYF

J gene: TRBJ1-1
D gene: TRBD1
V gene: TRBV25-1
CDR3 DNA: TGTGCCAGCTCCGTGGGACAGAAGAACACTGAAGCTTTCTTT
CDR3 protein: CASSVGQKNTEAFF

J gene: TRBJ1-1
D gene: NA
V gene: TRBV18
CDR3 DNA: TGTGCCAGCTCTGCGGTGAACACTGAAGCTTTCTTT
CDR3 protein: CASSAVNTEAFF

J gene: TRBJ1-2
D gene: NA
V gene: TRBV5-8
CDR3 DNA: TGTGCCAGCAGCTTGATAGGGAGTACAGCTAAATATGGCTACACCTTC
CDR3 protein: CASSLIGSTAKYGYTF

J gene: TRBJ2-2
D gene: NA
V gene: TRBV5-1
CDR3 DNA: TGCGCCAGCAGCTTAGGGGAGGTCGGGGCCGGGGAGCTGTTTTTT
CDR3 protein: CASSLGEVGAGELFF

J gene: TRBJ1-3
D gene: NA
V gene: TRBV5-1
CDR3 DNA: TGCGCCAGCAGCCCAACAGGGAGCTCTGGAAACACCATATATTTT
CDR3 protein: CASSPTGSSGNTIYF

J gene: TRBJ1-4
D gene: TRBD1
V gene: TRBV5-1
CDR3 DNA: TGCGCCAGCAGCCCCCAGGGGGCGCGTGAAGAAAAACTGTTTTTT
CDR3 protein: CASSPQGAREEKLFF

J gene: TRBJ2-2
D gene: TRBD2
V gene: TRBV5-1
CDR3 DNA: TGCGCCAGCAGCGGACTAGCGGGGGCAGGCACCGGGGAGCTGTTTTTT
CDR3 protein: CASSGLAGAGTGELFF

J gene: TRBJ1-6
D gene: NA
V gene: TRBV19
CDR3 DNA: TGTGCCAGTAACCAGGAGGTCACTTCACCCCTCCACTTT
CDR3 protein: CASNQEVTSPLHF

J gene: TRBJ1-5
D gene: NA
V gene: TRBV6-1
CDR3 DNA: TGTGCCAGCACCATAGAGTTTAGCAATCAGCCCCAGCATTTT
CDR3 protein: CASTIEFSNQPQHF

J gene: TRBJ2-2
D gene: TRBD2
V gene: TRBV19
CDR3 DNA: TGTGCCAGTAGTATTCTAATCCTAGCGGGAGTTGCTGACACCGGGGAGCTGTTTTTT
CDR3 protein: CASSILILAGVADTGELFF

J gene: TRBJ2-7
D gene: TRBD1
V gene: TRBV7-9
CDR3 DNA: TGTGCCAGCAGCCCGGGACAGGGCGGGATCAGGGAGCAGTACTTC
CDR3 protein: CASSPGQGGIREQYF

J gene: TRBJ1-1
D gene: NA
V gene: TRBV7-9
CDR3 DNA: TGTGCCAGCAGCTTAGACAGGGAGAACACTGAAGCTTTCTTT
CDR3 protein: CASSLDRENTEAFF

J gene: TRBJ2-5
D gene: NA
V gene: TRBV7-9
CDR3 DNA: TGTGCCAGCAGCTTAATTCGCCAGGGCGGAGGGCAAGAGACCCAGTACTTC
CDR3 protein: CASSLIRQGGGQETQYF

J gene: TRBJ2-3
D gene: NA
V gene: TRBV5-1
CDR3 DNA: TGCGCCAGCAGCTTGGGACAGGTGCTCACAGATACGCAGTATTTT
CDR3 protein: CASSLGQVLTDTQYF

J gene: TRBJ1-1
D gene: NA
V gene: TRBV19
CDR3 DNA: TGTGCCAGTAGTAAACTTGAGGCAGCTTTCTTT
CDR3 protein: CASSKLEAAFF

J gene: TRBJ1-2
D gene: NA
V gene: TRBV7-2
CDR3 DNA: TGTGCCAGCAGCCGTGGGACTCCTAAGGCTCACTATGGCTACACCTTC
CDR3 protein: CASSRGTPKAHYGYTF

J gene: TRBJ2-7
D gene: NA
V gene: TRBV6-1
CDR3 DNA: TGTGCCAGCAGTGAAGGAGGGAAAAGGCGCTCCTACGAGCAGTACTTC
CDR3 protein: CASSEGGKRRSYEQYF

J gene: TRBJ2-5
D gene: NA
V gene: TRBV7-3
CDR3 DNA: TGTGCCAGCAGCCCAACCGGGGAAGAGACCCAGTACTTC
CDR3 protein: CASSPTGEETQYF

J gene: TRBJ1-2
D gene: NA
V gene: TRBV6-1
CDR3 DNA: TGTGCCAGCAGTGTTAGACGACAGATACCGAACTATGGCTACACCTTC
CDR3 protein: CASSVRRQIPNYGYTF

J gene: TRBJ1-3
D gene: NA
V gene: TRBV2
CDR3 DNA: TGTGCCTACTCGGGGGGTCGCTCTGGAAACACCATATATTTT
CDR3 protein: CAYSGGRSGNTIYF

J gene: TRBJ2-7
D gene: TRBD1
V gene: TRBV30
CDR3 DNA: TGTGCCTGGAGGTACGCGGGGCAGGGGGCGTTCGAGCAGTACTTC
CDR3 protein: CAWRYAGQGAFEQYF

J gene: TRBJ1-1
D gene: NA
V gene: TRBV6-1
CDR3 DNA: TGTGCCAGCAGTGAAGCTGCGGCGACAGTCAACACTGAAGCTTTCTTT
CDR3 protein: CASSEAAATVNTEAFF

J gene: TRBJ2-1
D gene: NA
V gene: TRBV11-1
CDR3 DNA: TGTGCCAGCGGAGCCAATGAGCAGTTCTTC
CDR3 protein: CASGANEQFF